The 32 T cell receptor beta chains listed next were all sequenced from one sample in a study of cytomegalovirus exposure and HLA in healthy donors. The PCR contained 60 Vbeta and 13 Jbeta primers. Using immunoSEQ multiplex PCR, the repertoire was profiled, and TCRdb retains in-frame clones only, with some absent. This sample has approximately 130,000 clones, with roughly 84% found just once. Material: PBMCs. These receptors were taken from a man between 45 and 60 years old in good health and CMV-seronegative.

CDR3 loop: CSVESPESYGYTF. The DNA of the CDR3 is TGCAGCGTTGAAAGCCCGGAGTCCTATGGCTACACCTTC. The rearrangement links TRBV29-1 to TRBJ1-2; D gene ambiguous. The germline V gene encodes CDR1 SQVTM and CDR2 ANQGSEA. This CDR3 is 13 amino acids long. The germline V and J ends were trimmed by 2 bases and 4 bases, with 11 bases remaining between them.

The V and J genes are TRBV4-1 and TRBJ2-5; 8 bases align to TRBD2. The CDR3 totals 13 residues. V was clipped by 2 bases and J by 4 bases; unmatched bases: 0. The germline CDR1 and CDR2 sequences are MGHRA and YSYEKL. The CDR3 loop reads CASSQTSGETQYF. The CDR3 DNA reads TGCGCCAGCAGCCAAACTAGCGGAGAGACCCAGTACTTC.

This clone was detected once. This chain joins TRBV7-2 and TRBJ1-2; 7 positions match TRBD1. Per the germline V gene, CDR1 is SGHTA and CDR2 is FQGNSA. V trimming: 3 bases; J trimming: 7 bases; junction bases outside the gene matches: 14. The CDR3 extends over 16 amino acids. The CDR3 region is CASSFDRASAAGGYTF. CDR3 DNA sequence: TGTGCCAGCAGCTTCGACAGGGCTTCCGCAGCCGGTGGCTACACCTTC.

This clone is a singleton in its sample. The V gene is TRBV6-1, the J gene TRBJ1-1; D unclear. V lost 0 bases to trimming and J lost 1 base, with 12 bases between them. Germline V lookup: CDR1 MNHNS, CDR2 SASEGT. There are 16 residues in the CDR3. The CDR3 coding sequence is TGTGCCAGCAGTGAAGCTCCCCTGGCAGGGAACACTGAAGCTTTCTTT. Translation gives CASSEAPLAGNTEAFF.

The rearrangement uses TRBV9 and TRBJ2-7, with D possibly matching TRBD1 (6 bases). Germline-derived CDR1 and CDR2 are SGDLS and YYNGEE. The CDR3 spans 15 residues. The germline V and J ends were trimmed by 4 bases and 3 bases, with 17 bases remaining between them. This CDR3 reads CASSPGTLAVYEQYF. In DNA form, the CDR3 reads TGTGCCAGCAGCCCCGGGACATTGGCTGTCTACGAGCAGTACTTC.

The CDR3 sequence: CASSLEWPSGGHTQYF. CDR3 coding DNA: TGTGCCAGCAGCTTGGAGTGGCCATCGGGGGGGCATACGCAGTATTTT. The chain couples TRBV5-4 to TRBJ2-3; 8 bases are shared with TRBD2. V lost 0 bases and J lost 7; bases outside the gene matches: 10. The CDR3 runs to 16 residues. The germline CDR1 and CDR2 sequences are SGHNT and YYREEE (reference sequence).

This sequence joins TRBV6-1 and TRBJ2-7, with D maybe TRBD1 (7 bases). Germline CDR1 MNHNS, CDR2 SASEGT. The CDR3 is 13 amino acids. V lost 1 base and J lost 6, with 10 bases in between. In nucleotides, the CDR3 is TGTGCCAGCAGTGAAGACAGGGGAGGCGAGCAGTACTTC. It encodes CASSEDRGGEQYF.

The J gene is TRBJ1-6, the V gene TRBV2; 7 bases match TRBD1. The length of the CDR3 is 13 residues. V dropped 1 base and J dropped 14; count of bases not matched to a gene: 5. The germline V gene encodes CDR1 SNHLY and CDR2 FYNNEI. CDR3 sequence (DNA): TGTGCCAGCAGTGAAGAAAGGGGGCCGGCCCTCCACTTT. Residues: CASSEERGPALHF. The full variable domain, completed using reference TRBV2 and TRBJ1-6, is EPEVTQTPSHQVTQMGQEVILRCVPISNHLYFYWYRQILGQKVEFLVSFYNNEISEKSEIFDDQFSVERPDGSNFTLKIRSTKLEDSAMYFCASSEERGPALHFGNGTRLTVT.

The rearrangement uses TRBV4-2 and TRBJ2-5; 7 nucleotides align to TRBD1. The CDR3 runs to 15 residues. Trimming removed 3 bases from V and 5 bases from J; junction bases left unmatched: 9. CDR1 is LGHNA and CDR2 is YNFKEQ in the germline V gene. The CDR3 nucleotides read TGTGCCAGCAGCCAGGATGGACAGGTAGGGGAGACCCAGTACTTC. This encodes CASSQDGQVGETQYF.

The V and J genes are TRBV6-1 and TRBJ2-1; TRBD1 matches 8 bases. Per the germline V gene, CDR1 is MNHNS and CDR2 is SASEGT. V shed 5 bases and J 2 bases; nucleotides not matched to a gene: 2. The CDR3 length is 14 residues. The CDR3 reads CASSPGGAYNEQFF. The CDR3 nucleotides read TGTGCCAGCAGTCCAGGGGGCGCCTACAATGAGCAGTTCTTC.

This clone was counted a single time. V gene TRBV5-4 combines with J gene TRBJ2-5; weak D call: TRBD1 (5 bases). Trimming took off 1 base at V and 5 bases at J, with 12 bases between the two ends. Germline V gives CDR1 SGHNT, CDR2 YYREEE (reference sequence). The CDR3 runs to 14 residues. The CDR3 nucleotides read TGTGCCAGCAGCTTGAGGCAGGGAACGGAGACCCAGTACTTC. Protein sequence: CASSLRQGTETQYF.

This rearrangement joins TRBV7-2 to TRBJ2-2; perhaps TRBD1 as D (5 bases). Germline V gene lookup returns CDR1 SGHTA and CDR2 FQGNSA. CDR3 size: 15 residues. Trimming took off 4 bases at V and 7 bases at J, with 16 bases between the two ends. Here the CDR3 reads CASSSQGTKRGELFF. In DNA, the CDR3 is TGTGCCAGCAGCTCGCAGGGAACCAAGCGCGGGGAGCTGTTTTTT. The full variable domain, in which reference TRBV7-2 and TRBJ2-2 provide the parts outside the CDR3, is GAGVSQSPSNKVTEKGKDVELRCDPISGHTALYWYRQSLGQGLEFLIYFQGNSAPDKSGLPSDRFSAERTGGSVSTLTIQRTQQEDSAVYLCASSSQGTKRGELFFGEGSRLTVL.

V and J are TRBV6-4 and TRBJ2-7; 9 positions agree with TRBD2. The CDR3 runs to 14 residues. Looked up from germline, CDR1 is MRHNA and CDR2 is SNTAGT. Here the CDR3 reads CAGRGGKGTYEQYF. Written as DNA, the CDR3 is TGTGCTGGGCGGGGGGGTAAGGGAACCTACGAGCAGTACTTC.

The CDR3 loop reads CASSEYGQGGLAFATQYF. Here the CDR3 DNA reads TGTGCCAGCAGTGAATATGGACAGGGGGGACTTGCCTTCGCGACCCAGTACTTC. The J gene is TRBJ2-5, the V gene TRBV6-1; 10 bases map to TRBD1. The ends lost 2 bases at V and 7 bases at J; junction bases unmatched: 16. The CDR3 contains 18 residues. Germline V gene sequence: CDR1 MNHNS, CDR2 SASEGT.

J is TRBJ1-5 and V is TRBV6-1, with 7 bases identical to TRBD1. CDR1 and CDR2 (germline): MNHNS, SASEGT. The V gene end was trimmed by 1 base and the J gene end by 5 bases; junction bases not matched to a gene: 2. The CDR3 extends over 14 amino acids. CDR3 nucleotide sequence: TGTGCCAGCAGTGAAGGACAGGGTGATCAGCCCCAGCATTTT. It codes for CASSEGQGDQPQHF.

The chain recombines TRBV5-1 with TRBJ1-1, with D possibly TRBD1 on 5 matching bases. V was cut by 5 bases and J by 8 bases, with 13 bases left in between. This CDR3 contains 12 residues. Germline CDR1 reads SGHRS; CDR2 reads YFSETQ. The CDR3 loop reads CASRGPQSEAFF. The CDR3, as DNA: TGCGCCAGCAGGGGGCCCCAGTCAGAAGCTTTCTTT.

The J gene is TRBJ1-1, the V gene TRBV2; perhaps TRBD1 as D (6 bases). Trimming shortened V by 5 bases and J by 5 bases, and 12 bases separated the two germline ends. This CDR3 has 13 residues. Germline V gene lookup returns CDR1 SNHLY and CDR2 FYNNEI. The CDR3 spells CASSFSGATEAFF. In DNA, the CDR3 is TGTGCCAGCAGTTTTTCAGGGGCTACTGAAGCTTTCTTT.

CDR3 amino acids: CSGTLTGVTGELFF. The DNA for the CDR3 is TGCAGCGGAACCCTCACAGGGGTCACCGGGGAGCTGTTTTTT. This chain uses TRBV29-1 with TRBJ2-2, with 7 nucleotides matching TRBD1. This CDR3 is built from 14 residues. Trimming cost V 7 bases and J 4 bases; bases outside gene matches: 9. The germline V gene has CDR1 SQVTM and CDR2 ANQGSEA.

This chain connects TRBV6-5 to TRBJ2-3, with a possible D match to TRBD2 (7 bases). The V gene's germline CDR1 is MNHEY and CDR2 SVGAGI. The CDR3 is 15 amino acids. Trimming cost V 9 bases and J 1 base, with 17 bases left between them. The CDR3 spells CASSRGAGGTDTQYF. The CDR3 nucleotides are TGTGCCAGTTCTAGGGGGGCGGGGGGCACAGATACGCAGTATTTT.

The rearrangement joins TRBV19 to TRBJ1-2; 7 bases are a match to TRBD1. Germline CDR1 reads LNHDA; CDR2 reads SQIVND (reference sequence). The length of the CDR3 is 15 residues. V lost 5 bases, J lost 5 bases, and 11 bases stayed unmatched. DNA of the CDR3: TGTGCCAGTAGTTTCGAAGGGACAGTCAGTTATGGCTACACCTTC. This sequence encodes CASSFEGTVSYGYTF.

The genes are TRBV2 and TRBJ2-7; 11 nucleotides line up with TRBD1. Germline assignment: CDR1 SNHLY and CDR2 FYNNEI. The CDR3 runs 14 residues. Trimming at V came to 6 bases and at J to 2 bases, leaving 3 bases not matched to a gene. The chain's CDR3 is CASRRDRGTYEQYF. In DNA form, the CDR3 reads TGTGCCAGCAGGAGGGACAGGGGGACCTACGAGCAGTACTTC.

The V and J genes are TRBV27 and TRBJ2-1; D is perhaps TRBD2 (5 bases). In germline, CDR1 is MNHEY, CDR2 SMNVEV (reference sequence). This CDR3 region has 13 residues. The V end lost 2 bases, the J end lost 4 bases, and 6 bases lay between the germline ends. The DNA for the CDR3 is TGTGCCAGCAGTTTAGGACTTTACAATGAGCAGTTCTTC. Translation: CASSLGLYNEQFF.

The V call is TRBV5-4, the J call TRBJ2-1, with TRBD1 matching over 7 bases. V dropped 7 bases and J dropped 6; count of bases not matched to a gene: 7. Germline V gene data show CDR1 as SGHNT and CDR2 as YYREEE (reference sequence). The CDR3 is 13 residues long. CDR3 in DNA: TGTGCCAGCCGGACAGGCGAAGGCAATGAGCAGTTCTTC. Its translation is CASRTGEGNEQFF.

The rearrangement links TRBV5-1 to TRBJ1-4; D might be TRBD1 (5 bases). Germline V CDR1 and CDR2: SGHRS, YFSETQ. The CDR3 has 15 residues. Trimming removed 0 bases at V and 8 bases at J, with 14 bases between. CDR3 in DNA: TGCGCCAGCAGCTTGGGAAACAGGATGGAAGAAAAACTGTTTTTT. This encodes CASSLGNRMEEKLFF.

This clone was observed a handful of times. This chain joins TRBV19 and TRBJ2-2; tentatively, D is TRBD2 (6 bases). V lost 8 bases to trimming and J lost 7 bases, with 14 bases between them. The CDR3 is made up of 13 amino acids. The germline gives CDR1 LNHDA, CDR2 SQIVND (reference sequence). Written as DNA, the CDR3 is TGTGCCAGTGGGGATGGGGGGTTCGGGGAGCTGTTTTTT. Its translation: CASGDGGFGELFF.

J is TRBJ1-1 and V is TRBV9; 7 nucleotides agree with TRBD1. The CDR3 covers 15 residues. Germline-derived CDR1 and CDR2 are SGDLS and YYNGEE. The V gene end was trimmed by 0 bases and the J gene end by 5 bases; junction bases not matched to a gene: 7. The CDR3 loop is CASSVAGGRGTEAFF. DNA for the CDR3: TGTGCCAGCAGCGTAGCAGGGGGACGGGGGACTGAAGCTTTCTTT.

This chain uses TRBV7-8 with TRBJ2-1, with D uncertain. Germline V gives CDR1 SGHVS, CDR2 FQNEAQ. Trimming took 3 bases from V and 1 from J, leaving 4 bases between them. The CDR3 totals 13 residues. CDR3 DNA sequence: TGTGCCAGCAGCTTTTCGTCCTACAATGAGCAGTTCTTC. Its protein is CASSFSSYNEQFF.

CDR3 in amino acids: CASSSEVLWGSVTGELFF. CDR3 DNA sequence: TGTGCCAGCAGCTCGGAGGTTCTCTGGGGTTCGGTAACCGGGGAGCTGTTTTTT. The chain is built from TRBV5-6 and TRBJ2-2; perhaps TRBD2 as D (5 bases). The germline V and J ends were trimmed by 3 bases and 5 bases, with 23 bases remaining between them. Germline V CDR1 and CDR2: SGHDT, YYEEEE. CDR3 size: 18 residues.

The chain carries TRBV6-1 and TRBJ2-5, with 12 positions matching TRBD2. The germline CDR1 and CDR2 sequences are MNHNS and SASEGT. Germline trimming cut 2 bases from V and 5 bases from J; bases unmatched to any gene: 6. CDR3 length equals 16 residues. CDR3 coding DNA: TGTGCCAGCAGTGAACCCAGACTAGCGGGGGAGGAGACCCAGTACTTC. As protein: CASSEPRLAGEETQYF.

The gene calls are TRBV27 and TRBJ2-6; 11 bases are a match to TRBD2. Trimming cost V 3 bases and J 0 bases; bases outside gene matches: 4. Germline CDR1 is MNHEY and CDR2 is SMNVEV (reference sequence). There are 18 residues in the CDR3. In DNA, the CDR3 is TGTGCCAGCAGTTTCCTACTAGCGGGGGACTCTGGGGCCAACGTCCTGACTTTC. Protein: CASSFLLAGDSGANVLTF.

This chain links TRBV7-2 with TRBJ2-7; 7 nucleotides line up with TRBD1. The germline gives CDR1 SGHTA, CDR2 FQGNSA. V shed 4 bases, J shed 6 bases, and the junction held 9 bases outside the gene matches. The CDR3 totals 14 residues. CDR3 protein: CASSSTGFTGEQYF. For the CDR3, the DNA is TGTGCCAGCAGCTCGACAGGGTTTACTGGCGAGCAGTACTTC.

The gene calls are TRBV6-1 and TRBJ1-6; 7 nucleotides align to TRBD1. The CDR3 is made up of 14 amino acids. V lost 4 bases, J lost 6 bases, and 3 bases stayed unmatched. The germline gives CDR1 MNHNS, CDR2 SASEGT. The CDR3 DNA sequence: TGTGCCAGCAGTGTGGCAGGGGGTAATTCACCCCTCCACTTT. Translation: CASSVAGGNSPLHF.